This T cell receptor beta chain was observed in a study of blood T cell repertoires in COVID-19. The CDR3 extends over 15 amino acids. Germline assignment: CDR1 SEHNR and CDR2 FQNEAQ (reference sequence). The V gene lost 2 bases and the J gene lost 4 bases, with 11 bases spanning the gap. Sequencing was performed with immunoSEQ multiplex PCR; in TCRdb, only in-frame clones are kept and a portion is missing. The table includes roughly 200,000 clones, 70% to 90% detected once. Study members were between about 18 and 100 years old and lived in approximately 25 US regions. The clonotype comes from a man aged 25-45 years who had recovered from COVID-19. The J gene is TRBJ2-2, the V gene TRBV7-9; tentative D call: TRBD2 (6 bases). Sequencing was performed on PBMCs or T cells enriched from blood (not recorded which). CDR3 DNA: TGTGCCAGCAGCTTAAGCCTAGCGAGCACCGGGGAGCTGTTTTTT. Amino acid sequence: CASSLSLASTGELFF.